Sequencing of this T cell receptor beta chain was carried out in a study of immune characterization of retroperitoneal liposarcoma. This clonotype is large within its sample. TCRdb re-derived calls from the PCR reads in MiXCR, one entry per CDR3 protein. Here the sample spans around 10,000 distinct CDR3 sequences, 25% to 35% being singletons. CDR3 length: 18 residues. CDR1 MNHNS and CDR2 SASEGT come from the germline V gene. V gave up 1 base and J gave up 0 bases, with 17 bases separating them. This sequence joins TRBV6-1 and TRBJ2-3; the D gene is possibly TRBD1 (5 bases). The material sequenced was tumor tissue. The receptor comes from a male donor with retroperitoneal liposarcoma. CDR3 DNA: TGTGCCAGCAGTGAAGGTTTTGTGTTTCAGGGAAGCACAGATACGCAGTATTTT. It is translated as CASSEGFVFQGSTDTQYF.